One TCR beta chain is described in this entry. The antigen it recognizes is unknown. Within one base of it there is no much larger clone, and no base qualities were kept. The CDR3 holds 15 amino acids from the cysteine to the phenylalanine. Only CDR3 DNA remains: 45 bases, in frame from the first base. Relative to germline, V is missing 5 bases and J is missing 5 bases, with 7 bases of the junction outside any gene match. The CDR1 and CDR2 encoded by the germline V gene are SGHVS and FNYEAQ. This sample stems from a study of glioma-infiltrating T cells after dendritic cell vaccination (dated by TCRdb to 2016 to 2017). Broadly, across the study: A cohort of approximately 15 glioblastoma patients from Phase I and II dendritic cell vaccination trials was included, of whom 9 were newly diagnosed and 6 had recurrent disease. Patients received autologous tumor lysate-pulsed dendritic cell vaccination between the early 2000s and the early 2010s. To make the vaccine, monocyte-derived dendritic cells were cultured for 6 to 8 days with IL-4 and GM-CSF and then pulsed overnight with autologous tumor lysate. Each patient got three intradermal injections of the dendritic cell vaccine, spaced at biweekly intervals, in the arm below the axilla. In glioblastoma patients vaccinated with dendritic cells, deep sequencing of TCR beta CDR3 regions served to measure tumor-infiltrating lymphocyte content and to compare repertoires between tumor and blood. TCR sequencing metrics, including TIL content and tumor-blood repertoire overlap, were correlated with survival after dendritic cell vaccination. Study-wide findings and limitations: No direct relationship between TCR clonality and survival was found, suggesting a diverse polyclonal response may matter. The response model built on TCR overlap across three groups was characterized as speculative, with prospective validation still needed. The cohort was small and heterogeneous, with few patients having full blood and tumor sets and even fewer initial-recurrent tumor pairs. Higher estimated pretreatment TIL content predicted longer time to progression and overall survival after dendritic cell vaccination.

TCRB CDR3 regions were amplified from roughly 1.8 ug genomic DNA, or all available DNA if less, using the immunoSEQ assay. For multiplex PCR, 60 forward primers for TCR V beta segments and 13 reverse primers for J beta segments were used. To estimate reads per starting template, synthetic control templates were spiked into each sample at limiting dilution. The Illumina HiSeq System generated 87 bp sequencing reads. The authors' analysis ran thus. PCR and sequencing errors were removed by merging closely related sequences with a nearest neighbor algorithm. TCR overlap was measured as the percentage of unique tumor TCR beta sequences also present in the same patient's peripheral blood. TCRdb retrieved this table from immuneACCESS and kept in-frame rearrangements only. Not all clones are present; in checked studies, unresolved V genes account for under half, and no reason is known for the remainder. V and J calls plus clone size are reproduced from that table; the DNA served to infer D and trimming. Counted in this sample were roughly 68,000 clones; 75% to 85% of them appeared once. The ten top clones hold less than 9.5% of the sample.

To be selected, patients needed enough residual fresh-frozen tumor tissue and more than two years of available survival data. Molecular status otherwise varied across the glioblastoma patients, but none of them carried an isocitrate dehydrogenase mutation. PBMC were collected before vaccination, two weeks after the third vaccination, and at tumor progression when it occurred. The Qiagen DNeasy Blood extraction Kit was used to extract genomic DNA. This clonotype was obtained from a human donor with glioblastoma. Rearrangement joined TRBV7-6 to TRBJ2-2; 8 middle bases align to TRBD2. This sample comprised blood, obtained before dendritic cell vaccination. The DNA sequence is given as TGTGCCAGCAGCGTTAGCGGGACGGGTACCGGGGAGCTGTTTTTT. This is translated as CASSVSGTGTGELFF.